A single sample gave rise to the 25 T cell receptor beta chains below, sequenced in a study of blood T cell repertoires in COVID-19. The method was immunoSEQ multiplex PCR; TCRdb's version includes in-frame clones alone and lacks a portion of them. Of a few hundred thousand clones listed, roughly 90% are singletons. Sequencing was done on a sample of PBMCs or T cells enriched from blood (not recorded which). Receptors were obtained from a man younger than 40 who had been exposed to COVID-19.

The genes are TRBV3-1 (or the pseudogene TRBV3-2) and TRBJ2-1; 8 bases are a match to TRBD1. The CDR3 is 14 amino acids. In germline, CDR1 is LGHDT, CDR2 YNNKEL (reference sequence). J was trimmed by 7 bases and V by 2 bases; bases with no gene match: 4. The CDR3 spells CASSQQGATNEQFF. CDR3 in DNA: TGTGCCAGCAGCCAACAGGGGGCGACGAATGAGCAGTTCTTC.

This chain connects TRBV18 to TRBJ1-2; D gene ambiguous. The CDR3 consists of 14 residues. Trimming took 3 bases from V and 2 from J, leaving 10 bases between them. CDR1 is KGHSH, CDR2 LQKENI, per germline. Here the CDR3 reads CASSPNSANYGYTF. CDR3 coding DNA: TGTGCCAGCTCACCCAATTCAGCGAACTATGGCTACACCTTC.

This chain links TRBV7-3 with TRBJ1-4; D is possibly TRBD1 (5 bases). CDR3 length: 15 amino acids. The germline V gene has CDR1 SGHTA and CDR2 FQGTGA. V lost 5 bases, J lost 0 bases, and 10 bases lay in between. The CDR3 DNA sequence: TGTGCCAGCAGCCCGCAGACAGCAACTAATGAAAAACTGTTTTTT. Translated, it gives CASSPQTATNEKLFF.

The chain recombines TRBV5-8 with TRBJ1-2, with D hard to call. This CDR3 is 13 amino acids long. Germline V gene lookup returns CDR1 SGHTS and CDR2 YDEGEE. Trimming pared 0 bases from V and 2 bases from J, leaving 5 bases between. The CDR3 region has the DNA TGTGCCAGCAGCTTGGCTCTGAACTATGGCTACACCTTC. It encodes CASSLALNYGYTF.

The chain recombines TRBV19 with TRBJ2-1; 12 nucleotides match TRBD2. Germline V gene data show CDR1 as LNHDA and CDR2 as SQIVND (reference sequence). This CDR3 is built from 17 residues. After removal of 1 base from V and 6 bases from J, the junction contained 7 bases not matched to a gene. CDR3 protein: CASSIVGLAGRINEQFF. The CDR3 coding sequence is TGTGCCAGTAGTATAGTTGGACTAGCGGGGAGGATCAATGAGCAGTTCTTC.

The chain recombines TRBV12-3 or TRBV12-4 with TRBJ2-3; a weak D match, TRBD2 (6 bases). CDR3 size: 13 residues. Trimming pared 8 bases from V and 6 bases from J, leaving 15 bases between. CDR3 loop: CASLGGARDTQYF. In DNA, the CDR3 is TGTGCCAGCTTGGGCGGGGCGCGTGATACGCAGTATTTT.

The rearrangement links TRBV7-2 to TRBJ2-2, with D perhaps TRBD2 (5 bases). Germline V CDR1 and CDR2: SGHTA, FQGNSA. The CDR3 covers 16 residues. V lost 4 bases, J lost 4 bases, and 16 bases lay in between. This CDR3 reads CASSSAGGRVTGELFF. In nucleotides, the CDR3 is TGTGCCAGCAGCTCCGCGGGCGGCCGTGTCACCGGGGAGCTGTTTTTT.

This clone came up once. The chain uses TRBV28 and TRBJ1-3, with D hard to call. Germline V CDR1 and CDR2: MDHEN, SYDVKM. The CDR3 spans 15 residues. V was trimmed by 3 bases and J by 1 base, leaving 10 bases between them. Here the CDR3 reads CASSLNSPSGNTIYF. The CDR3 DNA reads TGTGCCAGCAGTTTGAACAGCCCTTCTGGAAACACCATATATTTT.

J is TRBJ2-5 and V is TRBV5-5, with D unclear. The V end lost 0 bases, the J end lost 3 bases, and 6 bases lay between the germline ends. This CDR3 contains 13 residues. Germline values: CDR1 SGHKS, CDR2 YYEKEE (reference sequence). CDR3 loop: CASSLGREETQYF. Written as DNA, the CDR3 is TGTGCCAGCAGCTTGGGCCGAGAAGAGACCCAGTACTTC.

The chain joins TRBV6-1 to TRBJ1-3, with 7 bases matching TRBD1. V lost 3 bases and J lost 0; bases outside the gene matches: 5. Germline CDR1 and CDR2: MNHNS and SASEGT. The CDR3 contains 16 residues. The CDR3, as DNA: TGTGCCAGCAGTGAGACAGGGTGGGGCTCTGGAAACACCATATATTTT. Translation: CASSETGWGSGNTIYF.

The chain carries TRBV7-9 and TRBJ1-1; D gene ambiguous. Trimming took off 5 bases at V and 1 base at J, with 11 bases between the two ends. CDR1 is SEHNR, CDR2 FQNEAQ, per germline (reference sequence). This CDR3 has 14 residues. CDR3 nucleotides: TGTGCCAGCAGCCTACACGCGGAGAACACTGAAGCTTTCTTT. Residues: CASSLHAENTEAFF. Combining the CDR3 with reference TRBV7-9 and TRBJ1-1 gives the whole variable domain DTGVSQNPRHKITKRGQNVTFRCDPISEHNRLYWYRQTLGQGPEFLTYFQNEAQLEKSRLLSDRFSAERPKGSFSTLEIQRTEQGDSAMYLCASSLHAENTEAFFGQGTRLTVV.

The rearrangement joins TRBV6-5 to TRBJ1-5; a possible D gene is TRBD1 (5 bases). Germline CDR1 is MNHEY and CDR2 is SVGAGI. There are 14 residues in the CDR3. V dropped 6 bases and J dropped 5 bases, with 14 bases sitting between them. In DNA, the CDR3 is TGTGCCAGCAGCGGGGGTTCCCCTTATCAGCCCCAGCATTTT. This encodes CASSGGSPYQPQHF.

This sequence joins TRBV11-2 and TRBJ1-6; TRBD1 matches 8 bases. Germline assignment: CDR1 SGHAT and CDR2 FQNNGV. The J segment lost 16 bases and the V segment lost 2 bases, leaving 4 bases of the junction unmatched. The CDR3 consists of 12 residues. The CDR3 coding sequence is TGTGCCAGCAGCTTACACAGGGGGGGGCTCCACTTT. It is translated as CASSLHRGGLHF.

This clone turned up a few times. V gene TRBV20-1 combines with J gene TRBJ1-3, with TRBD1 identical over 7 bases. Germline lookup yields CDR1 DFQATT and CDR2 SNEGSKA (reference sequence). With V trimmed by 6 bases and J by 9 bases, 5 bases remained unmatched. The CDR3 contains 11 residues. This CDR3 reads CSATTGVTIYF. DNA of the CDR3: TGCAGTGCAACCACAGGGGTCACCATATATTTT.

The J gene is TRBJ2-1, the V gene TRBV27; D possibly corresponds to TRBD2 (5 bases). Looked up from germline, CDR1 is MNHEY and CDR2 is SMNVEV (reference sequence). The CDR3 totals 14 residues. V was pared by 3 bases and J by 13 bases, with 19 bases between. The CDR3 DNA follows: TGTGCCAGCAGTTTTAGGGCGCGGTGGAGGAATCAGTTCTTC. It encodes CASSFRARWRNQFF.

This sequence joins TRBV19 and TRBJ1-3; D uncertain. With 6 bases removed from V and 0 bases from J, the gap between germline ends came to 6 bases. This CDR3 spans 13 amino acids. Germline V gives CDR1 LNHDA, CDR2 SQIVND (reference sequence). The CDR3 region is CASRVLSGNTIYF. The CDR3 nucleotides are TGTGCCAGTAGGGTACTCTCTGGAAACACCATATATTTT.

The rearrangement uses TRBV4-1 and TRBJ2-7; 7 bases match TRBD2. Trimming cost V 5 bases and J 5 bases; bases outside gene matches: 6. CDR1 MGHRA and CDR2 YSYEKL come from the germline V gene. The CDR3 has 13 residues. The CDR3 loop is CASSWEGRDEQYF. CDR3 DNA: TGCGCCAGCAGCTGGGAGGGGCGGGACGAGCAGTACTTC.

This clone was counted a single time. The gene calls are TRBV24-1 and TRBJ1-3, with D perhaps matching TRBD1 (6 bases). CDR1 and CDR2 from the germline V gene are KGHDR and SFDVKD. This CDR3 is 18 amino acids long. V was trimmed by 0 bases and J by 3 bases, leaving 17 bases between them. As DNA, the CDR3 is TGTGCCACCAGTGATTTGTTCGGGACATCAAGGGGTGGAAACACCATATATTTT. Its translation: CATSDLFGTSRGGNTIYF.

Turning to this clone: The germline gene is not matched at one end of the junction; a read error may be the cause. The chain links TRBV6-5 to TRBJ1-5, with 8 bases fitting TRBD1. There are 14 residues in the CDR3. From germline, CDR1 is MNHEY and CDR2 SVGAGI. The CDR3 sequence is CASRLPGQVRSGVF. CDR3 DNA: TGTGCCAGCAGATTGCCGGGACAGGTCCGGTCCGGGGTTTTT.

This clone came up once. The J gene is TRBJ2-1, the V gene TRBV4-2; unclear D gene. Trimming pared 1 base from V and 5 bases from J, leaving 6 bases between. Germline V gene sequence: CDR1 LGHNA, CDR2 YNFKEQ. The CDR3 is 13 residues long. The CDR3 sequence: CASSQGPDNEQFF. CDR3 nucleotides: TGTGCCAGCAGCCAAGGTCCCGACAATGAGCAGTTCTTC.

The rearrangement uses TRBV29-1 and TRBJ2-5, with 7 bases lining up with TRBD1. This CDR3 is 12 amino acids long. Germline CDR1 is SQVTM and CDR2 is ANQGSEA. J lost 5 bases, V lost 4 bases, and 4 bases had no gene match. CDR3 DNA: TGCAGCGTTGGAGGGGGCCGTGAGACCCAGTACTTC. Translating it yields CSVGGGRETQYF. Complete variable domain (other parts from reference TRBV29-1 and TRBJ2-5): SAVISQKPSRDICQRGTSLTIQCQVDSQVTMMFWYRQQPGQSLTLIATANQGSEATYESGFVIDKFPISRPNLTFSTLTVSNMSPEDSSIYLCSVGGGRETQYFGPGTRLLVL.

The rearrangement uses TRBV29-1 and TRBJ1-1; D is unresolved. The germline gives CDR1 SQVTM, CDR2 ANQGSEA. This CDR3 is 12 amino acids long. The germline V and J ends were trimmed by 4 bases and 1 base, with 7 bases remaining between them. The CDR3 sequence is CSVGAGNTEAFF. The CDR3 DNA follows: TGCAGCGTTGGGGCAGGGAACACTGAAGCTTTCTTT.

A single count supports this clone. The genes are TRBV29-1 and TRBJ2-3, with 8 bases that match TRBD2. The CDR3 is 17 amino acids. Unmatched junction bases numbered 16, after V lost 5 bases and J lost 3 bases. From germline, CDR1 is SQVTM and CDR2 ANQGSEA. The CDR3 sequence: CSVQWKSGGGTTDTQYF. Written as DNA, the CDR3 is TGCAGCGTTCAATGGAAAAGCGGCGGGGGGACTACAGATACGCAGTATTTT.

This sequence joins TRBV7-9 and TRBJ1-2, with D maybe TRBD1 (6 bases). The length of the CDR3 is 16 residues. Deletions cut 5 bases from V and 0 bases from J, with 16 bases between. Germline lookup yields CDR1 SEHNR and CDR2 FQNEAQ (reference sequence). CDR3 sequence (DNA): TGTGCCAGCAGCCCCGCGGGGGGCTACGCTAACTATGGCTACACCTTC. It translates to CASSPAGGYANYGYTF. Together with reference TRBV7-9 and TRBJ1-2, the CDR3 gives the full variable domain: DTGVSQNPRHKITKRGQNVTFRCDPISEHNRLYWYRQTLGQGPEFLTYFQNEAQLEKSRLLSDRFSAERPKGSFSTLEIQRTEQGDSAMYLCASSPAGGYANYGYTFGSGTRLTVV.

The V and J genes are TRBV9 and TRBJ1-1, with unresolved D. CDR3 size: 13 residues. The germline V gene has CDR1 SGDLS and CDR2 YYNGEE. Trimming left V 0 bases short and J 6 bases short, with 9 bases between. The CDR3 loop reads CASSVESGAEAFF. The CDR3 bases are TGTGCCAGCAGCGTAGAGTCCGGGGCTGAAGCTTTCTTT. Drawing the rest from reference TRBV9 and TRBJ1-1, the complete variable domain is DSGVTQTPKHLITATGQRVTLRCSPRSGDLSVYWYQQSLDQGLQFLIQYYNGEERAKGNILERFSAQQFPDLHSELNLSSLELGDSALYFCASSVESGAEAFFGQGTRLTVV.